One sample yielded the 4 T cell receptor beta chains listed below, sequenced in a study of blood T cell repertoires in COVID-19. Profiling relied on immunoSEQ multiplex PCR, and the TCRdb table lists in-frame clones only, not all of them. The sample shows more than 60,000 clones, approximately 80% of them seen only once. Sequencing input: peripheral blood. Receptors originate from a man aged 50 or older with COVID-19, enrolled during active disease.

This chain joins TRBV5-6 and TRBJ2-7; perhaps TRBD1 as D (6 bases). Germline CDR1 and CDR2: SGHDT and YYEEEE. The CDR3 has 14 residues. Trimming took off 6 bases at V and 4 bases at J, with 17 bases between the two ends. DNA of the CDR3: TGTGCCAGCACCCCAGGGGCAGGGACATACGAGCAGTACTTC. Protein product: CASTPGAGTYEQYF.

The table lists this clone with a count of one. The gene calls are TRBV2 and TRBJ2-1; 9 bases line up with TRBD2. The germline CDR1 and CDR2 sequences are SNHLY and FYNNEI. The CDR3 is made up of 13 amino acids. The V gene end was trimmed by 11 bases and the J gene end by 10 bases; junction bases not matched to a gene: 12. The CDR3 loop reads CAGRRGGLGEQFF. DNA of the CDR3: TGTGCCGGTCGGCGGGGGGGCCTCGGCGAGCAGTTCTTC.

This chain joins TRBV19 and TRBJ2-5; D might be TRBD2 (7 bases). Germline CDR1 and CDR2: LNHDA and SQIVND (reference sequence). The CDR3 has 14 amino acids. V shed 8 bases and J shed 2 bases, with 15 bases lying between them. Here the CDR3 reads CASQKQGGQETQYF. DNA for the CDR3: TGTGCCAGTCAGAAACAGGGAGGGCAAGAGACCCAGTACTTC.

This sequence joins TRBV19 and TRBJ1-4; 7 bases line up with TRBD1. Germline V gene lookup returns CDR1 LNHDA and CDR2 SQIVND (reference sequence). The ends lost 7 bases at V and 7 bases at J; junction bases unmatched: 9. There are 14 residues in the CDR3. The CDR3 is CASNYRGRSEKLFF. Written as DNA, the CDR3 is TGTGCCAGTAACTACAGGGGTAGGAGTGAAAAACTGTTTTTT.